These T cell receptor beta chains were read from a single sample in a study of shared clonotypes between healthy human individuals. Produced via immunoSEQ multiplex PCR; TCRdb's table is partial and in-frame only. The sample lists about 1,900,000 clones, roughly 94% seen once, with 0.95% to 1.5% in the top ten. The sample comprised naive CD8+ T cells sorted from blood. Receptor source: a man between 18 and 35 years old in good health. CDR3s include the opening cysteine and the closing phenylalanine or tryptophan.

>TRBV4-1|TRBJ2-3
CASSPTPGQGYTDTQYF
>TRBV9|TRBJ2-3
CASSPTGERGFGTDTQYF
>TRBV7-9|TRBJ2-1
CASSLAIGGHEQFF
>TRBV6-1|TRBJ2-3
CASSVVGLAVPSTDTQYF
>TRBV4-1|TRBJ2-1
CASSLDGGEGSDEQFF
>TRBV27|TRBJ2-3
CASSLLASGRGPSTDTQYF
>TRBV10-3|TRBJ2-1
CAISESGRDLYNEQFF
>TRBV6-1|TRBJ1-1
CASSEVQGDEAFF
>TRBV4-3|TRBJ1-4
CASSQDSAGAGEKLFF
>TRBV2|TRBJ2-1
CASSAGFDNEQFF
>TRBV11-2|TRBJ2-7
CASSLHNAYEQYF
>TRBV27|TRBJ2-7
CASGTGVEQYF
>TRBV9|TRBJ2-4
CASSVTSGDIQYF
>TRBV11-1|TRBJ2-1
CASSLGTNNEQFF
>TRBV5-6|TRBJ2-2
CASSPTPNTGELFF
>TRBV2|TRBJ2-7
CASRDFYEQYF
>TRBV5-1|TRBJ1-1
CASSLVGALNTEAFF
>TRBV7-8|TRBJ1-4
CASSSIGQVNEKLFF
>TRBV28|TRBJ2-7
CASSFGFSYEQYF
>TRBV10-3|TRBJ2-7
CATGDSSFYEQYF
>TRBV7-9|TRBJ1-1
CASSRQGHTEAFF
>TRBV13|TRBJ2-7
CASSDRQGPYEQYF
>TRBV27|TRBJ1-2
CASSPALNYGYTF
>TRBV5-1|TRBJ2-3
CASSLAVGQTTPSQYF
>TRBV11-2|TRBJ1-5
CASSLEGSDSNQPQHF
>TRBV4-3|TRBJ1-1
CASSQGRDRGLGTEAFF
>TRBV13|TRBJ2-7
CASSLRTSGTYEQYF
>TRBV4-3|TRBJ2-7
CASSQEGREGYEQYF
>TRBV4-1|TRBJ2-5
CASSLQGSSETQYF
>TRBV5-6|TRBJ2-3
CASTTLATDTQYF
>TRBV4-3|TRBJ2-3
CASSQASGSTDTQYF
>TRBV9|TRBJ1-4
CASSAMGQEDEKLFF
>TRBV30|TRBJ2-7
CAWSLGQGVGEQYF
>TRBV7-9|TRBJ1-5
CASSFDSSNQPQHF
>TRBV19|TRBJ1-1
CASTEWGVGMNTEAFF
>TRBV11-2|TRBJ1-1
CASSRTGKEAFF
>TRBV7-9|TRBJ2-2
CASSQNQGETNTGELFF